One and the same sample provided the 21 T cell receptor beta chains below, sequenced in a study of technical replicates of blood from a few donors. Repertoires were generated with immunoSEQ multiplex PCR, while TCRdb's copy carries only in-frame clones and drops some. The sample shows more than 95,000 clones, approximately 95% of them seen only once. The source material was T cells isolated from PBMCs. Receptor source: a human donor in good health.

The V call is TRBV29-1, the J call TRBJ2-1; possibly TRBD2 for D (5 bases). V lost 2 bases and J 10 bases, leaving 12 bases between the germline ends. The CDR3 runs 12 residues. Germline V CDR1 and CDR2: SQVTM, ANQGSEA. DNA of the CDR3: TGCAGCGTTGAATCTAGCTTGGGCGAGCAGTTCTTC. Its protein is CSVESSLGEQFF.

This chain joins TRBV15 and TRBJ1-5, with unresolved D. The CDR3 covers 13 residues. Trimming took off 3 bases at V and 7 bases at J, with 10 bases between the two ends. Per germline, CDR1 LNHNV and CDR2 YYDKDF (reference sequence). DNA of the CDR3: TGTGCCACCAGCAGCGCTAGTACACAGCCCCAGCATTTT. It specifies CATSSASTQPQHF.

This clone was seen just once. The chain uses TRBV6-1 and TRBJ2-7, with D possibly being TRBD1 (6 bases). The CDR3 contains 13 residues. V was shortened by 4 bases and J by 4 bases, with 11 bases between the two germline ends. Germline V CDR1 and CDR2: MNHNS, SASEGT. This CDR3 is CASSVRGGYEQYF. The CDR3 DNA reads TGTGCCAGCAGTGTCAGGGGTGGGTACGAGCAGTACTTC.

The V and J genes are TRBV10-3 and TRBJ2-1; D gene ambiguous. This CDR3 is built from 12 residues. Germline assignment: CDR1 ENHRY and CDR2 SYGVKD. The ends were cut back, 3 bases at V and 6 bases at J, with 6 bases in the middle. The chain's CDR3 is CAISETVNEQFF. In DNA form, the CDR3 reads TGTGCCATCAGTGAAACGGTCAATGAGCAGTTCTTC.

V is TRBV27 and J is TRBJ2-1; D is perhaps TRBD1 (6 bases). This CDR3 region has 15 residues. The V and J ends lost 1 base and 5 bases respectively, with 12 bases between them. The germline V gene encodes CDR1 MNHEY and CDR2 SMNVEV (reference sequence). The CDR3 DNA sequence: TGTGCCAGCAGTTTATTGGGGGCACGAGACAATGAGCAGTTCTTC. Translating it yields CASSLLGARDNEQFF.

V gene TRBV18 combines with J gene TRBJ1-2; TRBD1 matches 9 bases. Looked up from germline, CDR1 is KGHSH and CDR2 is LQKENI. Germline trimming cut 3 bases from V and 4 bases from J; bases unmatched to any gene: 12. The length of the CDR3 is 17 residues. The CDR3 is CASSPFQPGQGGYGYTF. The DNA for the CDR3 is TGTGCCAGCTCACCCTTCCAACCGGGACAGGGTGGCTATGGCTACACCTTC.

V and J are TRBV27 and TRBJ2-1; 9 nucleotides agree with TRBD2. CDR1 MNHEY and CDR2 SMNVEV come from the germline V gene (reference sequence). V dropped 5 bases and J dropped 6; count of bases not matched to a gene: 11. The CDR3 consists of 16 residues. This CDR3 reads CASSTPVAGDLNEQFF. DNA of the CDR3: TGTGCCAGCAGTACCCCCGTAGCGGGAGATCTCAATGAGCAGTTCTTC.

The rearrangement uses TRBV28 and TRBJ1-5; the match to TRBD1 covers 10 bases. The CDR3 loop spans 15 amino acids. Germline V gene sequence: CDR1 MDHEN, CDR2 SYDVKM. V lost 3 bases to trimming and J lost 6 bases; unmatched junction nucleotides: 5. CDR3: CASSLPDRGIQPQHF. CDR3 in DNA: TGTGCCAGCAGTTTGCCGGACAGGGGGATTCAGCCCCAGCATTTT.

The chain carries TRBV9 and TRBJ2-5; 9 bases align to TRBD1. There are 14 residues in the CDR3. The germline gives CDR1 SGDLS, CDR2 YYNGEE. V gave up 3 bases and J gave up 5 bases; unmatched junction bases: 5. The CDR3: CASSGTGGRETQYF. DNA for the CDR3: TGTGCCAGCAGCGGAACAGGGGGCAGGGAGACCCAGTACTTC.

This clone was found once. The rearrangement joins TRBV27 to TRBJ2-5; weak D call: TRBD1 (6 bases). Trimming cost V 5 bases and J 3 bases, with 16 bases left between them. CDR3 length: 15 amino acids. CDR1 and CDR2 (germline): MNHEY, SMNVEV (reference sequence). For the CDR3, the DNA is TGTGCCAGCAGTCTTAGGGGGACGGTGAAAGAGACCCAGTACTTC. Encoded protein: CASSLRGTVKETQYF.

This chain connects TRBV7-9 to TRBJ2-1, with TRBD2 as a possible D gene (7 bases). Germline V gene lookup returns CDR1 SEHNR and CDR2 FQNEAQ (reference sequence). The CDR3 contains 13 residues. Trimming left V 8 bases short and J 10 bases short, with 18 bases between. The CDR3 DNA reads TGTGCCAGCCGCCGTGGGGGGGCTGACGAGCAGTTCTTC. This translates into CASRRGGADEQFF.

The chain uses TRBV5-4 and TRBJ1-5; D remains unclear. Trimming took off 1 base at V and 4 bases at J, with 3 bases between the two ends. Germline values: CDR1 SGHNT, CDR2 YYREEE (reference sequence). CDR3 length: 12 residues. The CDR3, as DNA: TGTGCCAGCAGCTTGCCTAATCAGCCCCAGCATTTT. This codes for CASSLPNQPQHF.

The chain is built from TRBV4-1 and TRBJ1-2, with D unresolved. CDR3 size: 14 residues. The germline gives CDR1 MGHRA, CDR2 YSYEKL. Trimming shortened V by 2 bases and J by 3 bases, and 10 bases separated the two germline ends. CDR3 protein: CASSQTDAYYGYTF. The CDR3 DNA sequence: TGCGCCAGCAGCCAAACAGACGCGTACTATGGCTACACCTTC.

The rearrangement links TRBV29-1 to TRBJ1-1, with 10 positions matching TRBD1. Germline V lookup: CDR1 SQVTM, CDR2 ANQGSEA. There are 14 residues in the CDR3. V lost 4 bases and J lost 3; bases outside the gene matches: 5. For the CDR3, the DNA is TGCAGCGTTGTTAGACAGGGGGCGGACACTGAAGCTTTCTTT. It translates to CSVVRQGADTEAFF.

The chain combines TRBV28 with TRBJ2-3; TRBD2 agrees at 8 bases. Germline CDR1 is MDHEN and CDR2 is SYDVKM. This CDR3 region has 17 residues. The trim removed 4 bases at V and 3 bases at J, leaving 12 bases unmatched. The CDR3 protein is CASSSTRAREGTDTQYF. Written as DNA, the CDR3 is TGTGCCAGCAGTTCCACTAGGGCCCGGGAGGGTACAGATACGCAGTATTTT. Supplemented by reference TRBV28 and TRBJ2-3, the full variable domain reads DVKVTQSSRYLVKRTGEKVFLECVQDMDHENMFWYRQDPGLGLRLIYFSYDVKMKEKGDIPEGYSVSREKKERFSLILESASTNQTSMYLCASSSTRAREGTDTQYFGPGTRLTVL.

This sequence joins TRBV6-5 and TRBJ1-2; possibly TRBD1 for D (6 bases). Deletions cut 8 bases from V and 8 bases from J, with 21 bases between. Germline V gene data show CDR1 as MNHEY and CDR2 as SVGAGI. This CDR3 has 14 amino acids. CDR3 sequence: CASRVEGGQGGYTF. The CDR3 coding sequence is TGTGCCAGCCGGGTTGAGGGTGGCCAGGGGGGCTACACCTTC.

The J gene is TRBJ2-5, the V gene TRBV5-1; weak D call: TRBD1 (6 bases). CDR1 is SGHRS, CDR2 YFSETQ, per germline. The CDR3 totals 14 residues. With 4 bases removed from V and 1 base from J, the gap between germline ends came to 11 bases. CDR3 amino acids: CASSPGQSQETQYF. CDR3 sequence (DNA): TGCGCCAGCAGCCCCGGACAGAGCCAAGAGACCCAGTACTTC.

The V and J genes are TRBV27 and TRBJ1-2; D remains unclear. V was clipped by 7 bases and J by 4 bases, with 10 bases between them. The CDR3 is 12 amino acids. CDR1 and CDR2 (germline): MNHEY, SMNVEV (reference sequence). The CDR3 loop reads CASKTDTYGYTF. CDR3 in DNA: TGTGCCAGCAAAACAGATACCTATGGCTACACCTTC.

V and J are TRBV1 and TRBJ1-5; the table gives TRBD1 as D, unverified against the DNA. TRBV1 is annotated as a pseudogene. CDR3 length: 15 residues. CDR3 amino acids: CTSSTKDRDSQPQHF. CDR3 in DNA: TGCACCAGCAGCACCAAAGATAGGGACAGTCAGCCCCAGCATTTT.

The chain uses TRBV10-1 and TRBJ2-3; 9 bases fit TRBD2. Germline CDR1 reads WNHNN; CDR2 reads SYGVQD (reference sequence). With 4 bases clipped from V and 0 bases from J, the junction kept 2 bases outside the gene matches. The CDR3 runs 15 residues. The chain's CDR3 is CASSVLAGSTDTQYF. The CDR3 nucleotides are TGCGCCAGCAGTGTGCTAGCGGGGAGCACAGATACGCAGTATTTT.

The rearrangement uses TRBV11-2 and TRBJ2-1; TRBD1 might be the D (6 bases). Trimming removed 4 bases from V and 4 bases from J, with 17 bases in between. CDR3 length: 16 residues. Per germline, CDR1 SGHAT and CDR2 FQNNGV. CDR3 loop: CASSSPEGDQYNEQFF. The CDR3 coding sequence is TGTGCCAGCAGCTCTCCAGAGGGGGACCAATACAATGAGCAGTTCTTC. The full variable domain, in which reference TRBV11-2 and TRBJ2-1 provide the parts outside the CDR3, is EAGVAQSPRYKIIEKRQSVAFWCNPISGHATLYWYQQILGQGPKLLIQFQNNGVVDDSQLPKDRFSAERLKGVDSTLKIQPAKLEDSAVYLCASSSPEGDQYNEQFFGPGTRLTVL.